This T cell receptor (beta chain) originates from a study of blood T cells in healthy people across ages. Overall study results and limits: A strong correlation was found between TCR beta diversity and the percentage of naive T cells. Older age went with lower TCR beta diversity per million T cells, in a roughly linear way. Not knowing donor CMV status may have confounded expanded clonotype changes.

Isolation yielded PBMCs, at least 7 million per sample, in every case. From germline, CDR1 is SQVTM and CDR2 ANQGSEA. This CDR3 is 13 amino acids long. J gave up 4 bases and V 3 bases, and 3 bases lay outside the gene matches. As to this clonotype: What it binds is not known.

The authors ran a second PCR of about 7 to 12 cycles using a sample-barcoded 5' primer and a J-beta primer mix. From the 5' RACE reads, TCRdb called clonotypes with MiXCR, one entry per CDR3 protein. The table has nearly 800,000 distinct CDR3 sequences, approximately 53% seen once. The chain joins TRBV29-1 to TRBJ2-1, with TRBD2 identical over 7 bases. Sequences were obtained from blood. This TCR was recovered from a man aged 35-49 years in good health. In DNA form, the CDR3 reads TGCAGCGTTGATCGGGACTATTACAATGAGCAGTTCTTC. Its translation: CSVDRDYYNEQFF.